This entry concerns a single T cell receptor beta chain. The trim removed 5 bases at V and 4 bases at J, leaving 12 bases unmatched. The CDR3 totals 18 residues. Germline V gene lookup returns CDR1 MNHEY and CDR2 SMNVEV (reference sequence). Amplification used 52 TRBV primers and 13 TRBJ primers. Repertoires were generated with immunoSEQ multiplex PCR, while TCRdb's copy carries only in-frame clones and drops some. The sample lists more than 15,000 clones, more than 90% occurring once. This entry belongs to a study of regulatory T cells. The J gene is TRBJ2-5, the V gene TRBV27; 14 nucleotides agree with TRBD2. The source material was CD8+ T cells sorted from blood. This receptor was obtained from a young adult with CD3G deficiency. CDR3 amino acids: CASSGLAGGRWGSETQYF. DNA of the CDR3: TGTGCCAGCAGTGGACTAGCGGGGGGAAGGTGGGGTTCAGAGACCCAGTACTTC.